Listed here are 21 T cell receptor beta chains from one sample, sequenced in a study of T cell repertoires in cytomegalovirus infection. TCRdb analysed the reads with MiXCR anew, one entry per CDR3 protein. The data contain about 150,000 distinct CDR3 sequences, about 25% of them singletons. Input material: PBMCs. The origin of the receptors is a human donor in good health (CMV status not recorded). Some clones in this sample may be carry-over from other donors' samples.

J is TRBJ1-1 and V is TRBV2, with TRBD1 matching over 12 bases. The CDR3 runs 15 residues. The trim removed 7 bases at V and 0 bases at J, leaving 3 bases unmatched. Germline V lookup: CDR1 SNHLY, CDR2 FYNNEI. CDR3 sequence: CASMGQGAMNTEAFF. Here the CDR3 DNA reads TGTGCCAGCATGGGACAGGGGGCTATGAACACTGAAGCTTTCTTT.

The CDR3 spells CAISERIGSGNGEQYF. For the CDR3, the DNA is TGTGCCATCAGTGAACGTATCGGTAGCGGGAACGGCGAGCAGTACTTC. The V and J genes are TRBV10-3 and TRBJ2-7, with 8 bases identical to TRBD2. The CDR3 has 16 residues. Germline V gene lookup returns CDR1 ENHRY and CDR2 SYGVKD. V lost 3 bases, J lost 6 bases, and 13 bases stayed unmatched.

This clonotype was observed a handful of times. This CDR3 is CATSRVAQGHTDTQYF. The DNA of the CDR3 is TGTGCCACCAGCAGAGTGGCGCAGGGGCACACAGATACGCAGTATTTT. The V call is TRBV15, the J call TRBJ2-3, with D maybe TRBD1 (6 bases). This CDR3 has 16 residues. V lost 1 base to trimming and J lost 2 bases, with 13 bases between them. Looked up from germline, CDR1 is LNHNV and CDR2 is YYDKDF (reference sequence).

V is TRBV10-3 and J is TRBJ2-2, with D possibly called TRBD1 or TRBD2 (5 bases each). The CDR3 loop spans 16 amino acids. Germline values: CDR1 ENHRY, CDR2 SYGVKD. V was cut by 0 bases and J by 1 base, with 9 bases left in between. The CDR3: CAISESLGVNTGELFF. CDR3 DNA: TGTGCCATCAGTGAGTCTCTGGGGGTGAACACCGGGGAGCTGTTTTTT.

In this sample, this clonotype turned up a few times. The rearrangement joins TRBV10-3 to TRBJ2-1; weak D call: TRBD2 (7 bases). V lost 9 bases, J lost 8 bases, and 11 bases lay in between. The CDR3 is 11 amino acids. Germline V gives CDR1 ENHRY, CDR2 SYGVKD. The CDR3 region is CAMGGGDEQFF. CDR3 DNA: TGTGCCATGGGGGGGGGCGATGAGCAGTTCTTC.

J is TRBJ2-5 and V is TRBV14; TRBD2 aligns across 12 bases. With V trimmed by 1 base and J by 5 bases, 11 bases remained unmatched. Per the germline V gene, CDR1 is SGHDN and CDR2 is FVKESK. This CDR3 is 18 amino acids long. This chain's CDR3 is CASSQVKTSGGSWETQYF. In nucleotides, the CDR3 is TGTGCCAGCAGCCAAGTCAAGACTAGCGGGGGTTCTTGGGAGACCCAGTACTTC.

Ten or more counts support this clonotype. This chain joins TRBV28 and TRBJ1-1; D not resolved. CDR3 size: 15 residues. V dropped 8 bases and J dropped 6 bases, with 22 bases sitting between them. Germline V lookup: CDR1 MDHEN, CDR2 SYDVKM. The CDR3 nucleotides read TGTGCCAGCTTTCCGTTTGTTAGGGATACACCTGAAGCTTTCTTT. Encoded protein: CASFPFVRDTPEAFF.

The chain joins TRBV7-8 to TRBJ2-3; TRBD2 matches at 8 bases. The CDR3 is made up of 16 amino acids. Germline loops: CDR1 SGHVS, CDR2 FQNEAQ. V trimming: 5 bases; J trimming: 0 bases; junction bases outside the gene matches: 7. The CDR3 DNA sequence: TGTGCCAGCAGCAGAGGGACTAGTGCTAGCACAGATACGCAGTATTTT. Protein sequence: CASSRGTSASTDTQYF.

The chain joins TRBV12-3 or TRBV12-4 to TRBJ1-1; D gene ambiguous. The CDR3 sequence is 12 residues long. V shed 6 bases and J shed 6 bases, with 11 bases lying between them. The chain's CDR3 is CASSLPGAEAFF. The CDR3 DNA sequence: TGTGCCAGCAGCCTGCCTGGGGCTGAAGCTTTCTTT.

This clonotype was seen ten or more times. This chain uses TRBV28 with TRBJ1-2, with 12 positions matching TRBD1. Trimming at V came to 5 bases and at J to 6 bases, leaving 10 bases not matched to a gene. CDR3 length: 16 residues. The V gene's germline CDR1 is MDHEN and CDR2 SYDVKM. As DNA, the CDR3 is TGTGCCAGCAGTCAACCCGGGACAGGGGGCTGGGATGGCTACACCTTC. As protein: CASSQPGTGGWDGYTF.

The rearrangement links TRBV27 to TRBJ2-2; D is undetermined. V dropped 3 bases and J dropped 4 bases, with 9 bases sitting between them. CDR1 MNHEY and CDR2 SMNVEV come from the germline V gene (reference sequence). The CDR3 consists of 14 residues. CDR3 in amino acids: CASSFRLITGELFF. CDR3 nucleotide sequence: TGTGCCAGCAGTTTCCGGCTGATCACCGGGGAGCTGTTTTTT.

A few counts support this clonotype. The chain employs TRBV7-9 and TRBJ1-1; no definite D call. V lost 3 bases and J 6 bases, leaving 14 bases between the germline ends. The germline V gene encodes CDR1 SEHNR and CDR2 FQNEAQ (reference sequence). This CDR3 spans 14 amino acids. CDR3 coding DNA: TGTGCCAGCAGCTTCACCGGGTTGAGTCCTGAAGCTTTCTTT. Its translation is CASSFTGLSPEAFF.

This clonotype was counted between two and nine times. Written as DNA, the CDR3 is TGTGCCAGCAGTTACTCGCTAGCGGGGTCCTACAATGAGCAGTTCTTC. It encodes CASSYSLAGSYNEQFF. This rearrangement joins TRBV6-5 to TRBJ2-1, with 9 bases matching TRBD2. Per the germline V gene, CDR1 is MNHEY and CDR2 is SVGAGI. This CDR3 comprises 16 residues. J lost 1 base, V lost 0 bases, and 1 base had no gene match.

The chain couples TRBV2 to TRBJ1-2; possibly TRBD1 for D (6 bases). V was trimmed by 8 bases and J by 2 bases, leaving 18 bases between them. Germline V gene sequence: CDR1 SNHLY, CDR2 FYNNEI. The CDR3 is made up of 15 amino acids. The CDR3 DNA sequence: TGTGCCAGCCATCGCCCGACAGGCGACAACTATGGCTACACCTTC. Its translation is CASHRPTGDNYGYTF.

This clonotype was recorded a few times. The chain employs TRBV6-2 or TRBV6-3 and TRBJ2-1; D remains unclear. The CDR3 loop spans 12 amino acids. Trimming removed 2 bases at V and 7 bases at J, with 6 bases between. CDR1 is MNHEY and CDR2 is SVGEGT in the germline V gene. As DNA, the CDR3 is TGTGCCAGCAGTTACGGGCGGAATGAGCAGTTCTTC. Protein: CASSYGRNEQFF.

As concerns this clonotype: One end of the junction is discordant with germline, which a read error may explain. The chain is built from TRBV10-3 and TRBJ2-5; 9 nucleotides match TRBD2. This CDR3 is 16 amino acids long. Germline assignment: CDR1 ENHRY and CDR2 SYGVKD. The CDR3: CAVSESGLAGLETQYF. The CDR3 coding sequence is TGTGCCGTCAGTGAGTCAGGGCTAGCGGGATTGGAGACCCAGTACTTC.

The CDR3 is CASSQDMRAYEQYF. The CDR3, as DNA: TGTGCCAGCAGCCAAGATATGAGGGCCTACGAGCAGTACTTC. The chain joins TRBV3-1 to TRBJ2-7; a weak D match, TRBD2 (5 bases). Germline V gene sequence: CDR1 LGHDT, CDR2 YNNKEL (reference sequence). V was cut by 0 bases and J by 2 bases, with 8 bases left in between. CDR3 length equals 14 residues.

V gene TRBV2 combines with J gene TRBJ2-5; D remains ambiguous. The germline CDR1 and CDR2 sequences are SNHLY and FYNNEI. V lost 2 bases and J 2 bases, leaving 12 bases between the germline ends. The CDR3 contains 15 residues. The CDR3 DNA follows: TGTGCCAGCAGTGAAAGGCAGTTGGGGCAAGAGACCCAGTACTTC. Its protein product is CASSERQLGQETQYF.

This clonotype was observed a few times. V gene TRBV11-2 combines with J gene TRBJ2-1; D possibly matches TRBD1 or TRBD2 (5 bases each). The CDR3 spans 14 residues. V was trimmed by 5 bases and J by 4 bases, leaving 12 bases between them. Germline V gene sequence: CDR1 SGHAT, CDR2 FQNNGV. For the CDR3, the DNA is TGTGCCAGCAGCCCGGGACGGTCATACAATGAGCAGTTCTTC. It codes for CASSPGRSYNEQFF.

This chain connects TRBV20-1 to TRBJ2-1, with D possibly being TRBD1 (6 bases). The CDR3 covers 13 residues. V was cut by 4 bases and J by 1 base, with 8 bases left in between. Germline CDR1 and CDR2: DFQATT and SNEGSKA (reference sequence). As DNA, the CDR3 is TGCAGTGCTACAGGGGTTTCCTACAATGAGCAGTTCTTC. Translated: CSATGVSYNEQFF.

The gene calls are TRBV19 and TRBJ2-2; the D is unclear. The ends were cut back, 3 bases at V and 2 bases at J, with 7 bases in the middle. This CDR3 contains 14 residues. Per the germline V gene, CDR1 is LNHDA and CDR2 is SQIVND (reference sequence). CDR3 sequence: CASSILVNTGELFF. CDR3 nucleotide sequence: TGTGCCAGTAGTATCCTCGTCAACACCGGGGAGCTGTTTTTT.